Reported below is one T cell receptor beta chain. TCRdb recomputed calls from the PCR reads with MiXCR, one row per CDR3 protein. This sample carries roughly 320,000 distinct CDR3 sequences, about a quarter of them seen once, and the ten largest clones take around 0.76%. CDR1 and CDR2 (germline): SGDLS, YYNGEE. V dropped 4 bases and J dropped 0 bases, with 11 bases sitting between them. The CDR3 length is 14 residues. The sample is drawn from a study of molecular identifiers for immune sequencing clone quantification. This chain connects TRBV9 to TRBJ2-7; D gene uncertain. The TCR originated in a human donor in good health. Some libraries in this study had Jurkat cell RNA spiked in. The sequencing input was naive CD8+ T cells from blood, with Jurkat cell RNA spiked in. Subset given: FACS-sorted CD8+CD4-CCR7+CD45RA+ naive T cells. The CDR3 coding sequence is TGTGCCAGCAGCCCCCCCAGAGACTCCTACGAGCAGTACTTC. Residues: CASSPPRDSYEQYF.